The entry below describes one TCR beta chain. Its antigen is unknown. With 60 Vbeta and 13 Jbeta primers, the PCR was carried out. This table comes from immunoSEQ multiplex PCR, and its TCRdb copy is limited to in-frame clones, with some not included. The repertoire has approximately 150,000 clones, 60% to 80% of them found once; the top ten carry 1.5% to 2%. The CDR3 has 13 residues. The V end lost 0 bases, the J end lost 10 bases, and 12 bases lay between the germline ends. Germline V gene lookup returns CDR1 MGHRA and CDR2 YSYEKL. This record belongs to a study of cytomegalovirus exposure and HLA in healthy donors. About the study: From approximately 170 million T cells, an earlier analysis saw 120 million or so unique TCR beta sequences. General study points: Common viral pathogens seemed to be connected with several of the most significant clusters, according to a later analysis. The Asian-associated ancestry cluster reportedly had fewer N-insertions than the 666-donor mean in a later analysis.

The chain carries TRBV4-1 and TRBJ1-2; no clear D. The sequence was collected from a young woman in good health and CMV-seronegative. Source material: PBMCs. The CDR3 region is CASSQEKGRDYTF. The CDR3, as DNA: TGCGCCAGCAGCCAAGAGAAGGGCCGGGACTACACCTTC.